This is a list of T cell receptor beta chains from one sample in a study of blood T cell repertoires in COVID-19. Libraries were prepared by immunoSEQ multiplex PCR; TCRdb keeps only in-frame clonotypes and omits some of them. The sample has 45,000 to 55,000 clones, around 84% seen once. Sequencing was carried out using peripheral blood. These receptors were taken from a man in his sixties or seventies with active COVID-19. The CDR3 runs from the conserved cysteine through the conserved F or W. A D gene is named only where the DNA matches it firmly. For some rows the clone size is stated as once, few or many, or as a class when expanded; others skip it.

DNA	CDR3	V	J	size	D
TGCGCCAGCAGCTTGGATGGGCACCAGGGAGGAGGTGGCTACACCTTC	CASSLDGHQGGGGYTF	TRBV5-1	TRBJ1-2	.	.
TGTGCCTGGAGTCTCAACTGGGAGGGCATTGGTACTAACTATGGCTACACCTTC	CAWSLNWEGIGTNYGYTF	TRBV30	TRBJ1-2	.	.
TGTGCCAGCAGTGATCCGACAGGGTCAGGTACAGATACGCAGTATTTT	CASSDPTGSGTDTQYF	TRBV2	TRBJ2-3	.	TRBD1
TGTGCCAGCAAACAGGGGAACACTGAAGCTTTCTTT	CASKQGNTEAFF	TRBV12-3/TRBV12-4	TRBJ1-1	.	.
TGCGCCAGCAGCTTGGGACAGAAGAACACTGAAGCTTTCTTT	CASSLGQKNTEAFF	TRBV5-1	TRBJ1-1	.	.
TGTGCCAGCAGCGCCAGGACAGGAGACACCGGGGAGCTGTTTTTT	CASSARTGDTGELFF	TRBV5-5	TRBJ2-2	.	TRBD1
TGTGCCAGCAGTGACAGGGGGATTAGCAATCAGCCCCAGCATTTT	CASSDRGISNQPQHF	TRBV6-1	TRBJ1-5	.	TRBD1
TGTGCCAGCAGTTACAGGGGCCGCGATTCACCCCTCCACTTT	CASSYRGRDSPLHF	TRBV6-5	TRBJ1-6	once	.
TGTGCCAGCAGCTTAGTCCGGGGCTCCTACAATGAGCAGTTCTTC	CASSLVRGSYNEQFF	TRBV13	TRBJ2-1	once	.
TGTGCCAGCAGGTACCGGGACAGGGATGGTGGCTACACCTTC	CASRYRDRDGGYTF	TRBV5-6	TRBJ1-2	.	TRBD1
TGTGCCAGCAGCTTAGGCCGGCAGGGGGCTAGTGAGCAGTTCTTC	CASSLGRQGASEQFF	TRBV13	TRBJ2-1	.	TRBD1
TGTGCCAGCAGCTTCGGGACAGGATCCTACAATGAGCAGTTCTTC	CASSFGTGSYNEQFF	TRBV7-2	TRBJ2-1	.	TRBD1
TGTGCCAGCAGCCAAAGCGGGGGGGCCCCCTACGAGCAGTACTTC	CASSQSGGAPYEQYF	TRBV14	TRBJ2-7	.	TRBD2
TGTGCCAGTAGCCTGGGACTAGCGGGGGGGCCTCTTGGTGAGCAGTTCTTC	CASSLGLAGGPLGEQFF	TRBV19	TRBJ2-1	.	TRBD2
TGTGCCAGCAGCTGGGGACAGGCGAACACTGAAGCTTTCTTT	CASSWGQANTEAFF	TRBV6-5	TRBJ1-1	.	TRBD1
TGTGCCAGCAGTTACGTTCTGGACAGGGGAGGCGAGCAGTACTTC	CASSYVLDRGGEQYF	TRBV6-5	TRBJ2-7	.	TRBD1
TGTGCCAGCTCACCCTATAGGACAGGGAATTCACCCCTCCACTTT	CASSPYRTGNSPLHF	TRBV18	TRBJ1-6	.	TRBD1
TGTGCCAGCAGCTTAGGGGCAGGGGTACATGAAAAACTGTTTTTT	CASSLGAGVHEKLFF	TRBV7-9	TRBJ1-4	.	.
TGTGCCAGCTCACCGACCGCCTCGACAGGGAAGGACACTGAAGCTTTCTTT	CASSPTASTGKDTEAFF	TRBV18	TRBJ1-1	.	TRBD1
TGCGCCAGCAGACTGACTAGCGGGGGGGGAGATACGCAGTATTTT	CASRLTSGGGDTQYF	TRBV4-1	TRBJ2-3	.	TRBD2
TGTGCCAGCAGAAGGGGCTCGTCCTACAATGAGCAGTTCTTC	CASRRGSSYNEQFF	TRBV6-5	TRBJ2-1	.	.
TGTGCCAGCAGCACCGGGACAAACTCTGGAAACACCATATATTTT	CASSTGTNSGNTIYF	TRBV5-6	TRBJ1-3	.	.
TGTGCCAGCAAAGTCGACTTCTCCTACAATGAGCAGTTCTTC	CASKVDFSYNEQFF	TRBV2	TRBJ2-1	.	.
TGTGCCACCAGTGATGAGAAGAACACTGAAGCTTTCTTT	CATSDEKNTEAFF	TRBV24-1	TRBJ1-1	.	.
TGTGCCAGCAGCTTAAAGGCAGGGGGTGATGGCTACACCTTC	CASSLKAGGDGYTF	TRBV7-9	TRBJ1-2	.	TRBD1
TGTGCCAGCAGCTTAATAGCGGGGGGTAATGAGCAGTTCTTC	CASSLIAGGNEQFF	TRBV7-3	TRBJ2-1	.	TRBD2
TGTGCCAGCAGTTACTCTAATACGGGGTCTGAGACCGGCTACACCTTC	CASSYSNTGSETGYTF	TRBV6-5	TRBJ1-2	.	.
TGCGCCAGCAGCTTAACAGGGGGCAACAATTCACCCCTCCACTTT	CASSLTGGNNSPLHF	TRBV5-1	TRBJ1-6	.	TRBD1
TGTGCCAGCAGTGACGAATACAGGGGAGTCAAAATCTTC	CASSDEYRGVKIF	TRBV2	TRBJ2-1	.	TRBD1
TGTGCCAGTAGGGAGGGGGGGGGCCACGCTCAGCCCCAGCATTTT	CASREGGGHAQPQHF	TRBV19	TRBJ1-5	.	.
TGTGCCAGCGGACGGGGGGGCTTCCTCACAGATACGCAGTATTTT	CASGRGGFLTDTQYF	TRBV9	TRBJ2-3	.	TRBD2
TGTGCCAGCAGCTTCTCGGGGGGCGACACCGGGGAGCTGTTTTTT	CASSFSGGDTGELFF	TRBV11-3	TRBJ2-2	.	.
TGTGCCAGCAGCACGACAACGGAACAGGGGGCTAACTATGGCTACACCTTC	CASSTTTEQGANYGYTF	TRBV6-4	TRBJ1-2	.	TRBD1
TGTGCCAGTAGGTGGCAGGGGAATACTGAAGCTTTCTTT	CASRWQGNTEAFF	TRBV19	TRBJ1-1	.	.
TGTGCCAGCAGCTTAGCAAGCGGGGGGCTTGCCACAGATACGCAGTATTTT	CASSLASGGLATDTQYF	TRBV11-2	TRBJ2-3	.	TRBD2
TGTGCCAGCAGCTTAGTGTTCGACAATGGCTACACCTTC	CASSLVFDNGYTF	TRBV7-8	TRBJ1-2	.	.
TGTGCCAGCAGTTCCAGGGGGCGCACAGATACGCAGTATTTT	CASSSRGRTDTQYF	TRBV6-2/TRBV6-3	TRBJ2-3	once	TRBD1